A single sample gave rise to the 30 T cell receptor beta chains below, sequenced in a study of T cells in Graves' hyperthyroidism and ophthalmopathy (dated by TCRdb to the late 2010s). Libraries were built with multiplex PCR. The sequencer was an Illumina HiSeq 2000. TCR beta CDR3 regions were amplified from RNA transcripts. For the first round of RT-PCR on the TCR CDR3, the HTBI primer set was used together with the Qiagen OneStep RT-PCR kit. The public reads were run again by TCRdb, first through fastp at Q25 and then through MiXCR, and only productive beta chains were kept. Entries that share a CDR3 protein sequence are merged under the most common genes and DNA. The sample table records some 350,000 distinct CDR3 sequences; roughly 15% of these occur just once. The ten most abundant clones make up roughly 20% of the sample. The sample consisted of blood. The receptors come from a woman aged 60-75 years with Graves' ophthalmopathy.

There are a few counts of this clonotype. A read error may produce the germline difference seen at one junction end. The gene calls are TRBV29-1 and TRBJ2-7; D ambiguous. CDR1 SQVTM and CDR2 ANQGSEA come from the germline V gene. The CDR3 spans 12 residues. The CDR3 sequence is CSVEQAPYGQYF. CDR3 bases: TGCAGCGTTGAACAGGCCCCCTACGGGCAGTACTTC.

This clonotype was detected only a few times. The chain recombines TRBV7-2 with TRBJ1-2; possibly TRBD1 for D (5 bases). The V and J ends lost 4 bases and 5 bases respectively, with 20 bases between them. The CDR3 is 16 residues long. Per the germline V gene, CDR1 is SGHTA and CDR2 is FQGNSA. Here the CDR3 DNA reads TGTGCCAGCAGCTGGAGGGGCAGCCGGGGGAATTATGGCTACACCTTC. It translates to CASSWRGSRGNYGYTF.

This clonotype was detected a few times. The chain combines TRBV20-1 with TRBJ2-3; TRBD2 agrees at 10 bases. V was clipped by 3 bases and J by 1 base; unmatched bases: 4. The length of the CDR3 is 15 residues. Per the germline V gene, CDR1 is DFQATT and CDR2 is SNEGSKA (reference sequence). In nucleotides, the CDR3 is TGCAGTGCTAGGCCCGGGACTAGCGGCACAGATACGCAGTATTTT. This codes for CSARPGTSGTDTQYF.

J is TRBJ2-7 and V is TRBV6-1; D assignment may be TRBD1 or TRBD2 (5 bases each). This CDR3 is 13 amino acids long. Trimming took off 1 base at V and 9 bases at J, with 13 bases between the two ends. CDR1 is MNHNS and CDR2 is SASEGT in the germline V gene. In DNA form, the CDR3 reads TGTGCCAGCAGTGAAGACGGGACCCGCGGGCAGTACTTC. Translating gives CASSEDGTRGQYF.

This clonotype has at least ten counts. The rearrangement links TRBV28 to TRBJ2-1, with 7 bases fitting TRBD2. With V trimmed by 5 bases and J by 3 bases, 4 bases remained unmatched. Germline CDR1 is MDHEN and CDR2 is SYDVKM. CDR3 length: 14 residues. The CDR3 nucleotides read TGTGCCAGCAGTATCCGGGACTACTACAATGAGCAGTTCTTC. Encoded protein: CASSIRDYYNEQFF. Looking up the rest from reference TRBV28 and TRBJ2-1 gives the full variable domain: DVKVTQSSRYLVKRTGEKVFLECVQDMDHENMFWYRQDPGLGLRLIYFSYDVKMKEKGDIPEGYSVSREKKERFSLILESASTNQTSMYLCASSIRDYYNEQFFGPGTRLTVL.

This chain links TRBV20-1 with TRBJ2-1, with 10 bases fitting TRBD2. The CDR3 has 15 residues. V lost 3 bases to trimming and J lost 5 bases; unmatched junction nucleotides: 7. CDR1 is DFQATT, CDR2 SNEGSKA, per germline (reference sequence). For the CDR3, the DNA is TGCAGTGCTAGTCCCGCTAGCGGGAGTCACAATGAGCAGTTCTTC. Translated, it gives CSASPASGSHNEQFF.

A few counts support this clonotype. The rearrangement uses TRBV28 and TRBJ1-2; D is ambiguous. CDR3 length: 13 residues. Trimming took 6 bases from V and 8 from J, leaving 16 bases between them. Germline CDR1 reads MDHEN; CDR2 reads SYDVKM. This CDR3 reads CASRDGKSWGYTF. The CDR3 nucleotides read TGTGCCAGCAGGGACGGTAAATCGTGGGGCTACACCTTC.

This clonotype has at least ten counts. CDR3 coding DNA: TGTGCCAGCAGCCCCTTCCAAGAGACCCAGTACTTC. Protein product: CASSPFQETQYF. The V gene is TRBV12-3 or TRBV12-4, the J gene TRBJ2-5; no reliable D call. The CDR3 is 12 residues long. V was trimmed by 6 bases and J by 1 base, leaving 6 bases between them.

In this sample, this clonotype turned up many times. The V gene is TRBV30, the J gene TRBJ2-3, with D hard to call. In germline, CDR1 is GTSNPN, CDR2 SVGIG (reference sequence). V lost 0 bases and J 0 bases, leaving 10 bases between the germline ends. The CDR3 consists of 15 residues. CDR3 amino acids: CAWSVSAASTDTQYF. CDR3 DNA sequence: TGTGCCTGGAGTGTAAGCGCGGCTAGCACAGATACGCAGTATTTT.

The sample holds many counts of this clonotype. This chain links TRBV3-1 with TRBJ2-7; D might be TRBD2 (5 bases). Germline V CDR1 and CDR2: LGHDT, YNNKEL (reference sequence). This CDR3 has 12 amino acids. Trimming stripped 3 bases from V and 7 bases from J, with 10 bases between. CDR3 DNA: TGTGCCAGCAGCCAGGGTCCGGGGGAGCAGTACTTC. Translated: CASSQGPGEQYF.

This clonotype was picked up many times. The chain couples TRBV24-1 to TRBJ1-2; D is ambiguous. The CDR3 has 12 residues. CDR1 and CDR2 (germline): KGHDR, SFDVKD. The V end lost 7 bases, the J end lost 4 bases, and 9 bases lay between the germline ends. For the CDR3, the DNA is TGTGCCACCAGCTCAGCGACCTATGGCTACACCTTC. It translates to CATSSATYGYTF.

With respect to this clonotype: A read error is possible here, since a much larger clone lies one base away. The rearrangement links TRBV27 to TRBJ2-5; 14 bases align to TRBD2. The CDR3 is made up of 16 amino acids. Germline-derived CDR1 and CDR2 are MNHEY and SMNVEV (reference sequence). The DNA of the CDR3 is TGTGCCAGCAGTTTGGGACTAGCGGGAGATCGAGAGACCAAGTACTTC. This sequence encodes CASSLGLAGDRETKYF.

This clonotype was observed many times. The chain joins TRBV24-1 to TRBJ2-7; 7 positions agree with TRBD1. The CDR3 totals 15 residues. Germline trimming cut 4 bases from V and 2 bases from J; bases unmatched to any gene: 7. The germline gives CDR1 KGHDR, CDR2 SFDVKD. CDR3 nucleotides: TGTGCCACCAGTGAGGGGCCGAGGGGGCCCTACGAGCAGTACTTC. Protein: CATSEGPRGPYEQYF.

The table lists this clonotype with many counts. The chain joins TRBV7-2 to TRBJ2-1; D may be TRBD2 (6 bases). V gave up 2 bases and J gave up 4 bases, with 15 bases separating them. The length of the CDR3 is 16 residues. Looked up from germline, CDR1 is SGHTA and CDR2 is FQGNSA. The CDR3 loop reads CASSLTGLTTYNEQFF. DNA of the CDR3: TGTGCCAGCAGCTTAACGGGACTCACCACATACAATGAGCAGTTCTTC.

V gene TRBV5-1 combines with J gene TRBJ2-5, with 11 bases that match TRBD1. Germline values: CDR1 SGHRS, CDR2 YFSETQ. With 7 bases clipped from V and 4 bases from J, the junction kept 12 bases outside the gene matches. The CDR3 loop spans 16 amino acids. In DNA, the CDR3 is TGCGCCAGCGGCTCAACCGGGACAGGGGGTGTAGAGACCCAGTACTTC. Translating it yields CASGSTGTGGVETQYF. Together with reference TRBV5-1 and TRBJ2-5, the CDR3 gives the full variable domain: KAGVTQTPRYLIKTRGQQVTLSCSPISGHRSVSWYQQTPGQGLQFLFEYFSETQRNKGNFPGRFSGRQFSNSRSEMNVSTLELGDSALYLCASGSTGTGGVETQYFGPGTRLLVL.

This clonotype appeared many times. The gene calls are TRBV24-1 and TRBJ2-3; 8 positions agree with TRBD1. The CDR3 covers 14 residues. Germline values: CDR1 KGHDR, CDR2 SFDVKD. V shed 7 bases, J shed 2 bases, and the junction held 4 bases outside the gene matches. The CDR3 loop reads CATSRTGTTDTQYF. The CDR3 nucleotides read TGTGCCACCAGCAGGACAGGGACCACAGATACGCAGTATTTT.

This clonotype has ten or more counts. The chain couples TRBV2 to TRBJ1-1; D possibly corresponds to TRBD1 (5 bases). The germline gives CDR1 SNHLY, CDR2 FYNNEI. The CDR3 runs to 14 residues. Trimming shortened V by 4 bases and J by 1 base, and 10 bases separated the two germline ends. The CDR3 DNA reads TGTGCCAGCAGTGCTTATGGGGCGAACACTGAAGCTTTCTTT. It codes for CASSAYGANTEAFF.

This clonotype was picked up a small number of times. The CDR3 nucleotides are TGCAGTGCTAGAGATAGGAGGCTAGCGGGAGGAGGTGTCGAGTTCTTC. Its protein product is CSARDRRLAGGGVEFF. The gene calls are TRBV20-1 and TRBJ2-1; 11 bases align to TRBD2. The CDR3 consists of 16 residues. The V gene end was trimmed by 0 bases and the J gene end by 14 bases; junction bases not matched to a gene: 15. Germline V gene sequence: CDR1 DFQATT, CDR2 SNEGSKA (reference sequence).

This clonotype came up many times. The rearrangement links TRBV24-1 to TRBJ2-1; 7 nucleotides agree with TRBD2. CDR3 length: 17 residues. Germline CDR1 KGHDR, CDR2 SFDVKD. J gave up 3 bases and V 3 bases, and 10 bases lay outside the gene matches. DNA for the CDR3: TGTGCCACCAGTGATACCGGAGCGGGGACCATCTACAATGAGCAGTTCTTC. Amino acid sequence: CATSDTGAGTIYNEQFF.

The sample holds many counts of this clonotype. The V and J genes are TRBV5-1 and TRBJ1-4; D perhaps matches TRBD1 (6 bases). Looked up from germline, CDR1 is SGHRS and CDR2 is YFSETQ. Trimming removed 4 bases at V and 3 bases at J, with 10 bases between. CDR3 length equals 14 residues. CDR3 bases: TGCGCCAGCAGCGTAGACAGGCCTAATGAAAAACTGTTTTTT. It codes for CASSVDRPNEKLFF.

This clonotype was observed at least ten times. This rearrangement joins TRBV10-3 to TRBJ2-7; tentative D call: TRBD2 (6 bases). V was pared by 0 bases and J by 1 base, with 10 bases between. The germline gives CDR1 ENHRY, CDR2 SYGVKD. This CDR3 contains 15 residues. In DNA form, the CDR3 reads TGTGCCATCAGTGAGTCGGCGGGAAGGTCCTACGAGCAGTACTTC. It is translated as CAISESAGRSYEQYF.

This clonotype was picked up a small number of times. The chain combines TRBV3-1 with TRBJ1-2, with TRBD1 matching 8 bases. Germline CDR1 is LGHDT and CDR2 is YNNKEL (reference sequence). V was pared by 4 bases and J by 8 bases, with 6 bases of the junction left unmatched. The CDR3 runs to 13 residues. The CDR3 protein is CASSRQGAQGYTF. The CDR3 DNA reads TGTGCCAGCAGCCGTCAGGGGGCACAAGGCTACACCTTC.

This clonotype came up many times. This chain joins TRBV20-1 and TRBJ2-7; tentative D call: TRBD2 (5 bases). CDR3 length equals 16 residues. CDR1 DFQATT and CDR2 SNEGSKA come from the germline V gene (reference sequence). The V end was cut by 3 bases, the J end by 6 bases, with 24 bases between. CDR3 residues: CSARMGLAAKTGEQYF. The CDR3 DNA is TGCAGTGCTAGGATGGGCCTAGCAGCCAAAACGGGCGAGCAGTACTTC.

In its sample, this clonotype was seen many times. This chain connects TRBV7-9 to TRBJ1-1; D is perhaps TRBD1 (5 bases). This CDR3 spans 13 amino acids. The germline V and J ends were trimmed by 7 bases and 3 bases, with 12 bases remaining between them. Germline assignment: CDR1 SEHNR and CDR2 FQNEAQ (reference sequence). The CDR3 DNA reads TGTGCCAGCACCGGGGGAAAGGACACTGAAGCTTTCTTT. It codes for CASTGGKDTEAFF. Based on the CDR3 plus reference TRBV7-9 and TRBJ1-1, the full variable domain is DTGVSQNPRHKITKRGQNVTFRCDPISEHNRLYWYRQTLGQGPEFLTYFQNEAQLEKSRLLSDRFSAERPKGSFSTLEIQRTEQGDSAMYLCASTGGKDTEAFFGQGTRLTVV.

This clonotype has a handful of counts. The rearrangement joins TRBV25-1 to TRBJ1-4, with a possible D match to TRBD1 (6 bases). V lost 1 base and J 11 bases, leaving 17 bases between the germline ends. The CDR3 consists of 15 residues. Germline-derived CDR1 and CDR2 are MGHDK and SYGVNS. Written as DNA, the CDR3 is TGTGCCAGCAGTGAATCCAGACAGGTCCCAGGGAAACTGTTTTTT. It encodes CASSESRQVPGKLFF.

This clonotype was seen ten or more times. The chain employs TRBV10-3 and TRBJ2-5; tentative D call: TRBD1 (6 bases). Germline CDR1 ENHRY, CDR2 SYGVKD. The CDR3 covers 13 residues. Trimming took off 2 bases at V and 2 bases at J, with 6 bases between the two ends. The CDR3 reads CAISEGQQETQYF. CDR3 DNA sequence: TGTGCCATCAGTGAGGGACAGCAAGAGACCCAGTACTTC.

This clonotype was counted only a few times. CDR3 coding DNA: TGTGCCAGCAGCCCCGAGGGGGGCAGATTTAGCAATCAGCCCCAGCATTTT. Translating gives CASSPEGGRFSNQPQHF. This rearrangement joins TRBV11-3 to TRBJ1-5, with a weak D call TRBD1 (6 bases). In germline, CDR1 is SGHNT, CDR2 YENEEA. The length of the CDR3 is 17 residues. V lost 5 bases and J 0 bases, leaving 17 bases between the germline ends. Based on the CDR3 plus reference TRBV11-3 and TRBJ1-5, the full variable domain is EAGVVQSPRYKIIEKKQPVAFWCNPISGHNTLYWYLQNLGQGPELLIRYENEEAVDDSQLPKDRFSAERLKGVDSTLKIQPAELGDSAVYLCASSPEGGRFSNQPQHFGDGTRLSIL.

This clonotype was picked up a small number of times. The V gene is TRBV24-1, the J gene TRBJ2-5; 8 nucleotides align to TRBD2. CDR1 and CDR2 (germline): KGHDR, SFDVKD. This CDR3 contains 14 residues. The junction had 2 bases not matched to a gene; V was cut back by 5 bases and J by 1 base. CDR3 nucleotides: TGTGCCACCAGTGTCGGGGGGGCCCAAGAGACCCAGTACTTC. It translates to CATSVGGAQETQYF.

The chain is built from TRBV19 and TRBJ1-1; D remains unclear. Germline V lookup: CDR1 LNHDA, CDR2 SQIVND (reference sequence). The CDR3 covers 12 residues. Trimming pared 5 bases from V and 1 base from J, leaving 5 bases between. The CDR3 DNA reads TGTGCCAGTAGTGGGGAGAACACTGAAGCTTTCTTT. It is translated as CASSGENTEAFF.

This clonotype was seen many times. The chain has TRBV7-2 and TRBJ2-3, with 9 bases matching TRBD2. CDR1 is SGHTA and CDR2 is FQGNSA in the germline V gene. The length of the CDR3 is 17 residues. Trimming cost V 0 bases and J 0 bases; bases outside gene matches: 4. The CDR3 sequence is CASSLAATSGSTDTQYF. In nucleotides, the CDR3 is TGTGCCAGCAGCTTAGCGGCGACTAGCGGCAGCACAGATACGCAGTATTTT.